This record concerns one TCR beta chain sequence. Antigen: not known. This sample is drawn from a study of T cells in Graves' hyperthyroidism and ophthalmopathy. Whole-study findings and limits: The model predicted ophthalmopathy a median about 6.6 months before onset.

The germline gives CDR1 SGDLS, CDR2 YYNGEE. V shed 0 bases, J shed 5 bases, and the junction held 7 bases outside the gene matches. CDR3 size: 16 residues. Clinical symptoms, serum thyroxine, TRAb, thyroid ultrasound and orbital computed tomography informed diagnoses. Fresh 10 ml peripheral blood yielded PBMCs. TCR beta CDR3 regions were amplified from RNA. HTBI primers were the set used in a first-round RT-PCR of the TCR CDR3. TCRdb re-called the multiplex PCR reads with MiXCR, one entry per CDR3 protein. The data contain 200,000 to 250,000 distinct CDR3 sequences, around 17% of them singletons. The chain recombines TRBV9 with TRBJ2-5, with TRBD2 matching over 10 bases. Sequencing input: blood. The source of this sequence is a woman between 18 and 30 years old with Graves' ophthalmopathy. In DNA form, the CDR3 reads TGTGCCAGCAGCGTAGGAATAGCGGGGGGTCCGGAGACCCAGTACTTC. Translated: CASSVGIAGGPETQYF.